The 32 T cell receptor beta chains below were found in one sample sequenced in a study of T cells after posttransplantation cyclophosphamide. Here immunoSEQ multiplex PCR was the method, and the copy in TCRdb shows in-frame clones only, minus some. This table holds 20,000 to 30,000 clones, approximately 85% found once. What was sequenced was PBMCs. These receptors were collected from a woman in her sixties or seventies with a blood cancer, CMV-positive, and with a related stem cell donor.

About this clone: One end of the junction does not line up with germline, which may come from a read error. The rearrangement uses TRBV10-3 and TRBJ2-5; 8 positions match TRBD1. Germline V gene sequence: CDR1 ENHRY, CDR2 SYGVKD. CDR3 size: 13 residues. CDR3: CAIGGQVQEAQYF. The CDR3 nucleotides read TGTGCCATCGGGGGACAGGTCCAAGAGGCCCAGTACTTC.

The rearrangement joins TRBV5-1 to TRBJ2-7; the D gene is possibly TRBD2 (5 bases). Looked up from germline, CDR1 is SGHRS and CDR2 is YFSETQ. The V gene lost 2 bases and the J gene lost 0 bases, with 9 bases spanning the gap. This CDR3 comprises 14 residues. In DNA form, the CDR3 reads TGCGCCAGCAGCTTCTTTGCGGGCTCCTACGAGCAGTACTTC. Amino acids: CASSFFAGSYEQYF.

The chain links TRBV11-2 to TRBJ2-7; TRBD2 matches 9 bases. There are 15 residues in the CDR3. Trimming took 5 bases from V and 4 from J; bases not matched to a gene: 9. The germline V gene encodes CDR1 SGHAT and CDR2 FQNNGV. The CDR3 sequence: CASSPQAGGGYEQYF. The DNA for the CDR3 is TGTGCCAGCAGCCCCCAAGCGGGAGGAGGGTACGAGCAGTACTTC.

The V gene is TRBV5-1, the J gene TRBJ1-3; TRBD1 is a possible D gene (6 bases). Trimming shortened V by 0 bases and J by 4 bases, and 17 bases separated the two germline ends. Looked up from germline, CDR1 is SGHRS and CDR2 is YFSETQ. The CDR3 is 17 residues long. The CDR3 is CASSLGGPVRGGNTIYF. The CDR3 region has the DNA TGCGCCAGCAGCTTGGGGGGGCCCGTACGGGGAGGAAACACCATATATTTT.

This chain uses TRBV2 with TRBJ2-1; perhaps TRBD2 as D (6 bases). The V end was cut by 6 bases, the J end by 3 bases, with 12 bases between. Germline CDR1 and CDR2: SNHLY and FYNNEI. The length of the CDR3 is 14 residues. The CDR3 DNA reads TGTGCCAGCAGGGAGGGACCTATCTACAATGAGCAGTTCTTC. This codes for CASREGPIYNEQFF.

J is TRBJ2-7 and V is TRBV2; TRBD2 matches at 8 bases. The V segment lost 7 bases and the J segment 4 bases; nucleotides outside the gene matches: 12. Germline CDR1 SNHLY, CDR2 FYNNEI. The CDR3 loop spans 15 amino acids. This CDR3 is CASTDTVLAVYEQYF. CDR3 in DNA: TGTGCCAGCACCGATACTGTACTAGCGGTATACGAGCAGTACTTC.

The DNA of the CDR3 is TGTGCCAGCAGATCGTCGGGTGCTGGGAGAGGGGAAAAACTGTTTTTT. Translating it yields CASRSSGAGRGEKLFF. The chain is built from TRBV4-2 and TRBJ1-4; D gene ambiguous. Germline-derived CDR1 and CDR2 are LGHNA and YNFKEQ. Trimming took off 6 bases at V and 8 bases at J, with 22 bases between the two ends. The CDR3 contains 16 residues.

The chain links TRBV11-2 to TRBJ2-7; D ambiguous. CDR3 length: 14 residues. Trimming took 4 bases from V and 3 from J, leaving 13 bases between them. Germline loops: CDR1 SGHAT, CDR2 FQNNGV. The CDR3 DNA follows: TGTGCCAGCAGCTCCCGCTTGTCCAGCTACGAGCAGTACTTC. As protein: CASSSRLSSYEQYF.

V is TRBV7-9 and J is TRBJ2-1, with D possibly being TRBD1 (6 bases). The CDR3 is 17 residues long. The V gene's germline CDR1 is SEHNR and CDR2 FQNEAQ (reference sequence). With 1 base removed from V and 5 bases from J, the gap between germline ends came to 18 bases. The CDR3 DNA follows: TGTGCCAGCAGCTTAGTTAAGACCCGGACAGATAACAATGAGCAGTTCTTC. Translating gives CASSLVKTRTDNNEQFF.

This chain uses TRBV6-5 with TRBJ2-2; possibly TRBD2 for D (6 bases). V gave up 11 bases and J gave up 1 base, with 11 bases separating them. CDR1 and CDR2 from the germline V gene are MNHEY and SVGAGI. CDR3 size: 13 residues. In nucleotides, the CDR3 is TGTGCCGTCACCGGGGGGAACACCGGGGAGCTGTTTTTT. Its protein is CAVTGGNTGELFF.

The chain has TRBV7-9 and TRBJ2-2; 8 bases match TRBD2. Trimming took 6 bases from V and 2 from J; bases not matched to a gene: 5. CDR1 SEHNR and CDR2 FQNEAQ come from the germline V gene (reference sequence). The CDR3 has 15 amino acids. CDR3: CASRPAGGNTGELFF. CDR3 coding DNA: TGTGCCAGCAGACCCGCGGGGGGAAACACCGGGGAGCTGTTTTTT.

This clone has more than one count but fewer than ten. The gene calls are TRBV6-1 and TRBJ1-4; unclear D gene. CDR3 length equals 15 residues. V lost 2 bases and J 8 bases, leaving 15 bases between the germline ends. CDR1 MNHNS and CDR2 SASEGT come from the germline V gene. In DNA form, the CDR3 reads TGTGCCAGCAGTGAATATAACGGAGAGTGGGAAAAACTGTTTTTT. This gives the protein CASSEYNGEWEKLFF.

This chain joins TRBV5-1 and TRBJ2-5, with 7 bases aligning to TRBD2. Germline lookup yields CDR1 SGHRS and CDR2 YFSETQ. CDR3 length equals 14 residues. V trimming: 3 bases; J trimming: 5 bases; junction bases outside the gene matches: 7. The CDR3 loop reads CASSSGGGDETQYF. As DNA, the CDR3 is TGCGCCAGCAGCTCTGGGGGAGGGGATGAGACCCAGTACTTC.

The chain carries TRBV6-5 and TRBJ2-5; 11 bases are a match to TRBD2. V dropped 6 bases and J dropped 5; count of bases not matched to a gene: 8. The length of the CDR3 is 15 residues. Germline loops: CDR1 MNHEY, CDR2 SVGAGI. The CDR3 sequence: CASSTGTSGPETQYF. Here the CDR3 DNA reads TGTGCCAGCAGCACCGGGACTAGCGGACCGGAGACCCAGTACTTC.

This chain uses TRBV27 with TRBJ2-7; TRBD2 matches 7 bases. Per germline, CDR1 MNHEY and CDR2 SMNVEV (reference sequence). The CDR3 has 14 amino acids. The J segment lost 5 bases and the V segment lost 6 bases, leaving 10 bases of the junction unmatched. CDR3 nucleotide sequence: TGTGCCAGCAGCCCCCTCCTGGCGGGAGACGAGCAGTACTTC. This sequence encodes CASSPLLAGDEQYF.

Remarks on this clone: As the CDR3 is not closed by the conserved phenylalanine or tryptophan, this likely results from a read error. The chain combines TRBV14 with TRBJ1-2; maybe TRBD1 (5 bases). The ends were cut back, 1 base at V and 0 bases at J, with 24 bases in the middle. CDR3 length: 20 residues. Germline CDR1 and CDR2: SGHDN and FVKESK. The CDR3 region is CASSQGLRGLPGTANYGYTL. The CDR3 nucleotides are TGTGCCAGCAGCCAAGGATTAAGGGGACTTCCGGGAACTGCTAACTATGGCTACACCCTC.

The gene calls are TRBV29-1 and TRBJ1-4; maybe TRBD1 (6 bases). Trimming left V 6 bases short and J 3 bases short, with 11 bases between. Germline CDR1 SQVTM, CDR2 ANQGSEA. The CDR3 is made up of 13 amino acids. In DNA, the CDR3 is TGCAGCGTCGACAGGCCGCCTAATGAAAAACTGTTTTTT. It specifies CSVDRPPNEKLFF.

This clone was counted between two and nine times. The rearrangement joins TRBV5-1 to TRBJ1-3, with D tentatively TRBD1 (5 bases). The germline V and J ends were trimmed by 4 bases and 8 bases, with 16 bases remaining between them. This CDR3 has 14 residues. Germline loops: CDR1 SGHRS, CDR2 YFSETQ. The CDR3 reads CASSPEAGRDTIYF. The CDR3 coding sequence is TGCGCCAGCAGCCCCGAGGCAGGGCGAGACACCATATATTTT.

Here the CDR3 DNA reads TGTGCCAGCAGCTTTACGCGATCTAGCTGGAATGAGCAGTTCTTC. Its protein is CASSFTRSSWNEQFF. V and J are TRBV11-2 and TRBJ2-1; D might be TRBD2 (5 bases). Between the trimmed V and J ends, which lost 3 bases and 7 bases, there was a span of 16 bases. The CDR3 covers 15 residues. Germline lookup yields CDR1 SGHAT and CDR2 FQNNGV.

In this sample, this clone turned up once. The V call is TRBV9, the J call TRBJ2-7; 9 nucleotides align to TRBD2. The CDR3 sequence is 15 residues long. After removal of 2 bases from V and 1 base from J, the junction contained 4 bases not matched to a gene. Germline CDR1 reads SGDLS; CDR2 reads YYNGEE. The CDR3 coding sequence is TGTGCCAGCAGCGTGGCGACTAGCGGTTCCTACGAGCAGTACTTC. Translation: CASSVATSGSYEQYF.

This chain connects TRBV30 to TRBJ2-4; TRBD2 aligns across 10 bases. V lost 1 base to trimming and J lost 8 bases; unmatched junction nucleotides: 14. This CDR3 has 17 residues. In germline, CDR1 is GTSNPN, CDR2 SVGIG (reference sequence). CDR3 DNA: TGTGCCTGGAGTGGGGGTGTTGTTCCTAGCGGGGGCGACATTCAGTACTTC. Amino acids: CAWSGGVVPSGGDIQYF.

J is TRBJ1-5 and V is TRBV7-2; 7 bases map to TRBD1. Unmatched junction bases numbered 8, after V lost 1 base and J lost 5 bases. The CDR3 contains 16 residues. Germline CDR1 and CDR2: SGHTA and FQGNSA. CDR3 in amino acids: CASSLEGARGYQPQHF. CDR3 DNA: TGTGCCAGCAGCTTAGAGGGGGCCAGGGGCTATCAGCCCCAGCATTTT.

Regarding this clone: At one end, the junction sequence differs from germline, possibly due to a read error. Other DNA sequences in this specimen translate into the identical CDR3. The genes are TRBV7-6 and TRBJ2-1, with D perhaps matching TRBD2 (6 bases). The length of the CDR3 is 16 residues. Looked up from germline, CDR1 is SGHVS and CDR2 is FNYEAQ. In DNA, the CDR3 is TGCGCCAGCAGCTTAGCGGCAGGGTGGTCAGTGAATGAGCAGTTCTTC. Its translation: CASSLAAGWSVNEQFF.

This chain uses TRBV5-5 with TRBJ2-1; 8 nucleotides align to TRBD2. The CDR3 runs 16 residues. The V gene's germline CDR1 is SGHKS and CDR2 YYEKEE (reference sequence). V shed 4 bases, J shed 0 bases, and the junction held 6 bases outside the gene matches. CDR3 region: CASSQTSASSYNEQFF. CDR3 bases: TGTGCCAGCAGCCAGACTAGCGCTAGCTCCTACAATGAGCAGTTCTTC.

CDR3 nucleotide sequence: TGTGCCAGCAGCTTATTAGCGGGAGGTGTTTCCTACGAGCAGTACTTC. Amino acids: CASSLLAGGVSYEQYF. The V and J genes are TRBV5-6 and TRBJ2-7, with 10 bases fitting TRBD2. Germline assignment: CDR1 SGHDT and CDR2 YYEEEE. The V and J ends lost 2 bases and 1 base, in that order; junction bases with no gene match: 6. CDR3 length equals 16 residues. Filled out from reference TRBV5-6 and TRBJ2-7, the complete variable domain reads DAGVTQSPTHLIKTRGQQVTLRCSPKSGHDTVSWYQQALGQGPQFIFQYYEEEERQRGNFPDRFSGHQFPNYSSELNVNALLLGDSALYLCASSLLAGGVSYEQYFGPGTRLTVT.

The CDR3 nucleotides are TGCGCCAGCAGCCAAGATTTTAGAAACACCATATATTTT. This codes for CASSQDFRNTIYF. The rearrangement joins TRBV4-1 to TRBJ1-3; D not certain. V dropped 0 bases and J dropped 5 bases, with 5 bases sitting between them. There are 13 residues in the CDR3. In germline, CDR1 is MGHRA, CDR2 YSYEKL.

This sequence joins TRBV7-8 and TRBJ2-7; 11 bases align to TRBD2. After removal of 7 bases from V and 3 bases from J, the junction contained 8 bases not matched to a gene. The CDR3 has 15 amino acids. CDR1 and CDR2 (germline): SGHVS, FQNEAQ. The CDR3, as DNA: TGTGCCAGCAACCAACTAGCGGGAGAATTCTACGAGCAGTACTTC. Translation gives CASNQLAGEFYEQYF.

The chain couples TRBV2 to TRBJ1-5; tentatively, D is TRBD1 (6 bases). V lost 5 bases and J lost 4, with 12 bases in between. The V gene's germline CDR1 is SNHLY and CDR2 FYNNEI. The CDR3 spans 14 residues. The CDR3, as DNA: TGTGCCAGCAGTCAACAGGGTTTGAATCAGCCCCAGCATTTT. It encodes CASSQQGLNQPQHF.

The chain combines TRBV18 with TRBJ2-2; tentative D call: TRBD2 (5 bases). CDR1 and CDR2 (germline): KGHSH, LQKENI. The CDR3 loop spans 12 amino acids. Trimming removed 5 bases at V and 6 bases at J, with 7 bases between. CDR3 residues: CASSSRAGELFF. In DNA form, the CDR3 reads TGTGCCAGCTCATCGAGGGCCGGGGAGCTGTTTTTT.

About this clone: Different DNA sequences within this sample yield the same CDR3. The rearrangement joins TRBV7-2 to TRBJ1-5; 10 positions match TRBD1. The J segment lost 4 bases and the V segment lost 5 bases, leaving 5 bases of the junction unmatched. Germline V lookup: CDR1 SGHTA, CDR2 FQGNSA. The CDR3 has 15 residues. DNA for the CDR3: TGTGCCAGCAGCGCCCGGACAGGGGGAAATCAGCCCCAGCATTTT. Its translation: CASSARTGGNQPQHF.

This clone was counted only a few times. The rearrangement links TRBV6-1 to TRBJ1-2; D is ambiguous. The V gene's germline CDR1 is MNHNS and CDR2 SASEGT. V lost 0 bases and J 12 bases, leaving 14 bases between the germline ends. The CDR3 consists of 13 residues. The chain's CDR3 is CASSEAMGDTNTF. The CDR3 DNA is TGTGCCAGCAGTGAAGCCATGGGAGATACCAACACCTTC.

The rearrangement uses TRBV27 and TRBJ1-6; D possibly corresponds to TRBD1 (5 bases). CDR3 length: 15 amino acids. V dropped 1 base and J dropped 7 bases, with 11 bases sitting between them. Germline assignment: CDR1 MNHEY and CDR2 SMNVEV (reference sequence). CDR3 region: CASSLFGRANSPLHF. CDR3 nucleotide sequence: TGTGCCAGCAGTTTATTTGGCAGGGCAAATTCACCCCTCCACTTT.